What follows are 18 T cell receptor beta chains derived from one specimen sequenced in a study of blood T cell repertoires in COVID-19. The method was immunoSEQ multiplex PCR; TCRdb's version includes in-frame clones alone and lacks a portion of them. The sample carries approximately 25,000 clones, roughly 79% recorded once. Sequenced material: peripheral blood. Receptors were obtained from a middle-aged man with COVID-19, enrolled during active disease.

The chain employs TRBV23-1 and TRBJ1-4, with D maybe TRBD1 (5 bases). TRBV23-1 is recorded as an ORF, its role being uncertain. The CDR3 covers 15 residues. V was trimmed by 3 bases and J by 7 bases, leaving 15 bases between them. The CDR3 nucleotides read TGCGCCAGCAGTCATTCCGGTCTAAGGGGTGAAAAACTGTTTTTT. Encoded protein: CASSHSGLRGEKLFF.

V is TRBV5-1 and J is TRBJ2-1; D is possibly TRBD1 (5 bases). Trimming stripped 5 bases from V and 8 bases from J, with 14 bases between. Germline CDR1 SGHRS, CDR2 YFSETQ. This CDR3 contains 13 residues. CDR3 protein: CASSTFRVYEQFF. For the CDR3, the DNA is TGCGCCAGCAGTACCTTCAGGGTCTATGAGCAGTTCTTC.

The rearrangement uses TRBV18 and TRBJ2-5, with a possible D match to TRBD2 (6 bases). The CDR3 sequence is 13 residues long. Germline V gene data show CDR1 as KGHSH and CDR2 as LQKENI. Trimming cost V 6 bases and J 1 base, with 9 bases left between them. The CDR3 reads CASSGGSQETQYF. The CDR3 nucleotides read TGTGCCAGCTCGGGGGGAAGCCAAGAGACCCAGTACTTC.

The chain uses TRBV19 and TRBJ2-3, with TRBD2 identical over 8 bases. CDR3 length: 15 amino acids. Trimming removed 5 bases from V and 2 bases from J; junction bases left unmatched: 6. The germline V gene has CDR1 LNHDA and CDR2 SQIVND (reference sequence). The CDR3 is CASSVTGLDTDTQYF. In DNA form, the CDR3 reads TGTGCCAGTAGTGTAACGGGACTAGACACAGATACGCAGTATTTT.

This chain joins TRBV19 and TRBJ1-4; no clear D. Germline loops: CDR1 LNHDA, CDR2 SQIVND (reference sequence). The CDR3 totals 15 residues. Trimming cost V 7 bases and J 0 bases, with 12 bases left between them. CDR3 nucleotide sequence: TGTGCCAGTACTAAGCAGGCTGCAACTAATGAAAAACTGTTTTTT. Amino acid sequence: CASTKQAATNEKLFF.

The rearrangement uses TRBV3-1 (or the pseudogene TRBV3-2) and TRBJ2-7; 8 bases line up with TRBD2. This CDR3 contains 17 residues. J gave up 5 bases and V 0 bases, and 12 bases lay outside the gene matches. Germline loops: CDR1 LGHDT, CDR2 YNNKEL (reference sequence). The CDR3 loop is CASSQDLSGGVFDEQYF. The CDR3 DNA follows: TGTGCCAGCAGCCAAGATTTAAGCGGGGGCGTCTTCGACGAGCAGTACTTC.

The chain couples TRBV5-4 to TRBJ2-5, with a weak D call TRBD2 (6 bases). The CDR3 sequence is 14 residues long. Germline CDR1 and CDR2: SGHNT and YYREEE (reference sequence). The V end lost 4 bases, the J end lost 2 bases, and 12 bases lay between the germline ends. This CDR3 is CASSTSGLQETQYF. The CDR3 bases are TGTGCCAGCAGCACCAGCGGGTTGCAAGAGACCCAGTACTTC.

V gene TRBV5-4 combines with J gene TRBJ2-3, with a possible D match to TRBD2 (5 bases). The ends were cut back, 0 bases at V and 2 bases at J, with 13 bases in the middle. CDR3 length: 16 residues. CDR1 and CDR2 (germline): SGHNT, YYREEE (reference sequence). CDR3 DNA sequence: TGTGCCAGCAGCTTGGTTGCGCTAGCTGACACAGATACGCAGTATTTT. Amino acid sequence: CASSLVALADTDTQYF.

This clone was detected once. The chain joins TRBV30 to TRBJ2-4, with D perhaps matching TRBD1 (6 bases). Trimming stripped 3 bases from V and 8 bases from J, with 17 bases between. CDR3 length: 14 amino acids. The germline V gene has CDR1 GTSNPN and CDR2 SVGIG (reference sequence). The CDR3 loop reads CAWRGATQGDIQYF. The CDR3 DNA is TGTGCCTGGAGGGGGGCGACCCAAGGGGACATTCAGTACTTC. The entire variable domain, with the rest obtained from reference TRBV30 and TRBJ2-4, is as follows: SQTIHQWPATLVQPVGSPLSLECTVEGTSNPNLYWYRQAAGRGLQLLFYSVGIGQISSEVPQNLSASRPQDRQFILSSKKLLLSDSGFYLCAWRGATQGDIQYFGAGTRLSVL.

The chain's CDR3 is CASSQSRGLQETQYF. The CDR3 DNA sequence: TGTGCCAGCAGCCAATCGCGGGGACTTCAAGAGACCCAGTACTTC. V and J are TRBV7-9 and TRBJ2-5; D might be TRBD2 (6 bases). Per germline, CDR1 SEHNR and CDR2 FQNEAQ (reference sequence). V lost 5 bases, J lost 2 bases, and 15 bases lay in between. The CDR3 spans 15 residues.

The chain is built from TRBV16 and TRBJ1-1; possibly TRBD1 for D (5 bases). The V end was cut by 2 bases, the J end by 1 base, with 11 bases between. In germline, CDR1 is KGHSY, CDR2 FQNENV. The CDR3 runs 15 residues. CDR3 bases: TGTGCCAGCAGCCAACAACTCACAGGGAACACTGAAGCTTTCTTT. Its translation: CASSQQLTGNTEAFF. The complete variable domain, with remaining parts taken from reference TRBV16 and TRBJ1-1, reads GEEVAQTPKHLVRGEGQKAKLYCAPIKGHSYVFWYQQVLKNEFKFLISFQNENVFDETGMPKERFSAKCLPNSPCSLEIQATKLEDSAVYFCASSQQLTGNTEAFFGQGTRLTVV.

The chain is built from TRBV6-5 and TRBJ1-2; D is perhaps TRBD1 (5 bases). This CDR3 region has 13 residues. Germline CDR1 is MNHEY and CDR2 is SVGAGI. V dropped 6 bases and J dropped 0 bases, with 8 bases sitting between them. The CDR3 DNA reads as TGTGCCAGCAGGGACATCACTAACTATGGCTACACCTTC. It yields the protein CASRDITNYGYTF.

The rearrangement uses TRBV7-6 and TRBJ2-7; TRBD2 aligns across 9 bases. Germline CDR1 reads SGHVS; CDR2 reads FNYEAQ. CDR3 length equals 16 residues. The J segment lost 4 bases and the V segment lost 5 bases, leaving 12 bases of the junction unmatched. CDR3 protein: CASSNQAGGATYEQYF. CDR3 DNA sequence: TGTGCCAGCAGCAACCAAGCGGGGGGCGCTACTTACGAGCAGTACTTC.

J is TRBJ2-5 and V is TRBV11-2, with D possibly matching TRBD1 (6 bases). This CDR3 comprises 16 residues. The V gene's germline CDR1 is SGHAT and CDR2 FQNNGV. The germline V and J ends were trimmed by 3 bases and 7 bases, with 21 bases remaining between them. The CDR3 DNA sequence: TGTGCCAGCAGCTTGACCCCGGACAGCCGTCGGGGGACCCAGTACTTC. It encodes CASSLTPDSRRGTQYF.

The V and J genes are TRBV6-5 and TRBJ2-7, with 8 bases lining up with TRBD1. Germline values: CDR1 MNHEY, CDR2 SVGAGI. CDR3 size: 16 residues. J was trimmed by 3 bases and V by 2 bases; bases with no gene match: 9. Written as DNA, the CDR3 is TGTGCCAGCAGTTACCCGATTTTAACAGGGGGCTACGAGCAGTACTTC. It yields the protein CASSYPILTGGYEQYF.

J is TRBJ2-1 and V is TRBV10-3; 7 nucleotides align to TRBD2. V lost 8 bases to trimming and J lost 4 bases; unmatched junction nucleotides: 11. The CDR3 sequence is 15 residues long. The germline V gene encodes CDR1 ENHRY and CDR2 SYGVKD. The CDR3 DNA sequence: TGTGCCATCTCGAGGGCTAGCGGAGAGTACAATGAGCAGTTCTTC. It yields the protein CAISRASGEYNEQFF.

In its sample, this clone was seen a few times. CDR3 amino acids: CSASGREPSGEQFF. In DNA, the CDR3 is TGCAGTGCTAGTGGGAGGGAACCCTCTGGTGAGCAGTTCTTC. This chain connects TRBV20-1 to TRBJ2-1; TRBD2 agrees at 7 bases. Trimming cost V 3 bases and J 9 bases; bases outside gene matches: 11. The CDR3 length is 14 residues. In germline, CDR1 is DFQATT, CDR2 SNEGSKA (reference sequence).

This chain joins TRBV6-4 and TRBJ1-1; D might be TRBD1 (6 bases). V lost 11 bases to trimming and J lost 3 bases, with 16 bases between them. The germline V gene has CDR1 MRHNA and CDR2 SNTAGT. This CDR3 spans 13 amino acids. The CDR3 DNA sequence: TGTGCCGGTCGGAGGGGGGGACACACTGAAGCTTTCTTT. It translates to CAGRRGGHTEAFF.